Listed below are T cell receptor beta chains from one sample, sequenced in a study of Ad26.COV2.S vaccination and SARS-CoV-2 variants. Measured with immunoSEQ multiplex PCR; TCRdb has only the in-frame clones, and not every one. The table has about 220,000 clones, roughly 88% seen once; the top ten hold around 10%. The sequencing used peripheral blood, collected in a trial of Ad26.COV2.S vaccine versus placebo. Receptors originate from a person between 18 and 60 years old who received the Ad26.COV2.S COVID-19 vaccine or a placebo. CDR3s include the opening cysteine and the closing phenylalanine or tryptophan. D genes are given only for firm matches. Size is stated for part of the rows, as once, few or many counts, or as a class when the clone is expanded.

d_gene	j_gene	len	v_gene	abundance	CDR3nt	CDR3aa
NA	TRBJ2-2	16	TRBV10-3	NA	TGTGCCATCAGTGAGCCCCGCGGCACTAGCACCGGGGAGCTGTTTTTT	CAISEPRGTSTGELFF
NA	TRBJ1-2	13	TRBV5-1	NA	TGCGCCAGCAGCCCCCCGGGGGCGGGTGGCTACACCTTC	CASSPPGAGGYTF
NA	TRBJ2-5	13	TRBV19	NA	TGTGCCAGTCGCATCACTAGTGGGGAGACCCAGTACTTC	CASRITSGETQYF
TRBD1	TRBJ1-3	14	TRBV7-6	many	TGTGCCAGCAGCCCTGACAGGGCTGGAAACACCATATATTTT	CASSPDRAGNTIYF
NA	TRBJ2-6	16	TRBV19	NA	TGTGCCAGTAGTATAGGGCCGCGCTCTGGGGCCAACGTCCTGACTTTC	CASSIGPRSGANVLTF
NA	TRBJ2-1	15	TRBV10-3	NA	TGTGCCATCAGTGAGTCGGGGAGCTCCTACAATGAGCAGTTCTTC	CAISESGSSYNEQFF
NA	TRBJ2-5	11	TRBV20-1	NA	TGCAGTGCTAGAGATAGGGAGACCCAGTACTTC	CSARDRETQYF
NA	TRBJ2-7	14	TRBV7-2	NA	TGTGCCAGCAGCTTAGCGGGCATTTCCTACGAGCAGTACTTC	CASSLAGISYEQYF
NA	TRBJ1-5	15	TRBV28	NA	TGTGCCAGCAGTTCCCGACAGGTCAGCAATCAGCCCCAGCATTTT	CASSSRQVSNQPQHF
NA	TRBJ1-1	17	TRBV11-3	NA	TGTGCCAGCAGCTTAGATAAACAGGGTGTACGGGGGACTGAAGCTTTCTTT	CASSLDKQGVRGTEAFF
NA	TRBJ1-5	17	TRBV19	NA	TGTGCCAGTAGTATAGATCTTTCATCAGGGCCGAATCAGCCCCAGCATTTT	CASSIDLSSGPNQPQHF
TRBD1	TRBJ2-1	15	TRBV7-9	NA	TGTGCCAGCAGCTTCCATGGACAGGGGTCCGTTGAGCAGTTCTTC	CASSFHGQGSVEQFF
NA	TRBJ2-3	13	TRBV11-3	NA	TGTGCCAGCAGCTCGGACCGTAGAGATACGCAGTATTTT	CASSSDRRDTQYF
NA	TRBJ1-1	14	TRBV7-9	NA	TGTGCCAGCAGCTTAAGTCAAATGAACACTGAAGCTTTCTTT	CASSLSQMNTEAFF
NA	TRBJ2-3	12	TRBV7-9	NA	TGTGCCAGCAGACTGGGCACAGATACGCAGTATTTT	CASRLGTDTQYF
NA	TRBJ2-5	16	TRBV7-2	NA	TGTGCCGGCAGCCAATTAAGCGGCGGCGTCCAAGAGACCCAGTACTTC	CAGSQLSGGVQETQYF
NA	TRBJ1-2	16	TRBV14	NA	TGTGCCAGCAGCCAAGATGCTCGGGGGGTGGGCTATGGCTACACCTTC	CASSQDARGVGYGYTF
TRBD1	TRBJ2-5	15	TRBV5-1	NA	TGCGCCAGCAGCGGAATACAGGGGGCCGGGGAGACCCAGTACTTC	CASSGIQGAGETQYF
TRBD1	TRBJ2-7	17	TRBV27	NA	TGTGCCAGCAGTTTCCCAACGCGAGCCGACAGGGCCTACGAGCAGTACTTC	CASSFPTRADRAYEQYF
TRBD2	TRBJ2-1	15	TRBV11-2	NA	TGTGCCAGCAGCTTAGTAAGCGGGGTAGGAAAGGAGCAGTTCTTC	CASSLVSGVGKEQFF
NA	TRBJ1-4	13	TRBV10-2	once	TGCGCCAGCACCAAGGGAAGGAGAGAAAAACTGTTTTTT	CASTKGRREKLFF
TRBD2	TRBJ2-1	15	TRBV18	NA	TGTGCCAGCTCCCCTAGCGGACCCTCCTACAATGAGCAGTTCTTC	CASSPSGPSYNEQFF
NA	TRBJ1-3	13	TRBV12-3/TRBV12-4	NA	TGTGCCAGCAGTTTAGGGGGGGCAGGGTCCATATATTTT	CASSLGGAGSIYF
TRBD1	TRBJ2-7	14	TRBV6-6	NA	TGTGCCAGCAGATTGACAGGGGAGGATCACGAGCAGTACTTC	CASRLTGEDHEQYF
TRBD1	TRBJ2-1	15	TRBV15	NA	TGTGCCACCAGCAGGGACAGGGGCACCTACAATGAGCAGTTCTTC	CATSRDRGTYNEQFF
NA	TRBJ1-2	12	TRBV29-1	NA	TGCAGCGTTGAAGATCGGGGGAGAGGCTACACCTTC	CSVEDRGRGYTF
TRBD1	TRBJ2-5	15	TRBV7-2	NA	TGTGCCAGCAGCTTACCCGGACAGGGGGGAGAGACCCAGTACTTC	CASSLPGQGGETQYF
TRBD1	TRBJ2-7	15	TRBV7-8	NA	TGTGCCAGCAGCTTTGGGACAGGGGGTTCCTACGAGCAGTACTTC	CASSFGTGGSYEQYF
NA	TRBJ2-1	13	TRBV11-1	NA	TGTGCCAGCAGCTTGACAGCATACAATGAGCAGTTCTTC	CASSLTAYNEQFF
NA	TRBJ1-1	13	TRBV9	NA	TGTGCCAGCAGCGTAGCAGTTACAGGGGAAGCTTTCTTT	CASSVAVTGEAFF
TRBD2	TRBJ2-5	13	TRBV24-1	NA	TGTGCCACCAGTAGCGGGGGATGGGAGACCCAGTACTTC	CATSSGGWETQYF
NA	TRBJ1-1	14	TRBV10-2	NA	TGCGCCAGCAGTGATGTCGGGGGGTCCACTGAAGCTTTCTTT	CASSDVGGSTEAFF
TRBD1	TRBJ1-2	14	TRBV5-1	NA	TGCGCCAGCAGCTTGAACAGGGGGCAAAATGGCTACACCTTC	CASSLNRGQNGYTF
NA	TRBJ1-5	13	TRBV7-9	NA	TGTGCCAGCAGCTTAGGGATCAATCAGCCCCAGCATTTT	CASSLGINQPQHF
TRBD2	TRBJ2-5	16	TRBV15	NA	TGTGCCACCAGCAGTCAGAGACCAACGGGGGGAGAGACCCAGTACTTC	CATSSQRPTGGETQYF
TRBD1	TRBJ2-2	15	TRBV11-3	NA	TGTGCCAGCAGCGACAGGGGCTCCAACACCGGGGAGCTGTTTTTT	CASSDRGSNTGELFF
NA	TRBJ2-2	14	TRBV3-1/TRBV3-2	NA	TGTGCCAGCAGCCAAGCCAGTGGAGCGGACCCGCTGTTTTTT	CASSQASGADPLFF
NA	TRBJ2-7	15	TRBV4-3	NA	TGCGCCAGCAGCCAAGTTTCGGCGGCCTCCTACGAGCAGTACTTC	CASSQVSAASYEQYF
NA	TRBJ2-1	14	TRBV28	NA	TGTGCCAGCAGCCTCCTCGGCTCCTACAATGAGCAGTTCTTC	CASSLLGSYNEQFF
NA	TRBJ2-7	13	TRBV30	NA	TGTGCCTGGAGTGGCGGGATCGATAACGAGCAGTACTTC	CAWSGGIDNEQYF
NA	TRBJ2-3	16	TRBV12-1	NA	TGTGCCAGCAGCTCGGGGTACTATCATACATCAGATACGCAGTATTTT	CASSSGYYHTSDTQYF
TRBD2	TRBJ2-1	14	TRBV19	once	TGTGCCAGTACGGGGGGGTTCTCCTACAATGAGCAGTTCTTC	CASTGGFSYNEQFF
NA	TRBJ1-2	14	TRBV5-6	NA	TGTGCCAGCAGCTCCGGGACCCTGATCTATGGCTACACCTTC	CASSSGTLIYGYTF
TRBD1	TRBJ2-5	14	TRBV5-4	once	TGTGCCAGCAGCTTCCGGGACAGCCAAGAGACCCAGTACTTC	CASSFRDSQETQYF
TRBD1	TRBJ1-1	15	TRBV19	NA	TGTGCCAGTAGTATAGGTCGCAGGGGGGACACTGAAGCTTTCTTT	CASSIGRRGDTEAFF
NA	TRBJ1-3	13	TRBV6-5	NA	TGTGCCAGTGGGGAGGGTGCTGGAAACACCATATATTTT	CASGEGAGNTIYF
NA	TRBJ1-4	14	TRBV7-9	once	TGTGCCAGCAGCTTAGGATGGGGAAATGAAAAACTGTTTTTT	CASSLGWGNEKLFF
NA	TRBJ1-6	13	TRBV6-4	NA	TGTGCCAGCAGTGAGGGTTATAATTCACCCCTCCACTTT	CASSEGYNSPLHF
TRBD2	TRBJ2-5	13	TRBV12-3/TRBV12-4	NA	TGTGCCAGCAGTTCGGGGGGCCAAGAGACCCAGTACTTC	CASSSGGQETQYF
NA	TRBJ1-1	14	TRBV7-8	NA	TGTGCCAGCAGCTTAGTAGGGGTGAACACTGAAGCTTTCTTT	CASSLVGVNTEAFF
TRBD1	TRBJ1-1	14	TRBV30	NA	TGTGCCTGGAGGGACAGGGGGCTGAACACTGAAGCTTTCTTT	CAWRDRGLNTEAFF
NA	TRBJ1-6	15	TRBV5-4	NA	TGTGCCAGCAGCTTTGCGGGGAATCTCAATTCACCCCTCCACTTT	CASSFAGNLNSPLHF
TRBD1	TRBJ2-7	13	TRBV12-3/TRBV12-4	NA	TGTGCCAGCAGTTCCCAACAGGGGACCGAGCAGTACTTC	CASSSQQGTEQYF
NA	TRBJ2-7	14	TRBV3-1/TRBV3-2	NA	TGTGCCAGCAGCCCGGAGGGGCGGGGTCACGAGCAGTACTTC	CASSPEGRGHEQYF
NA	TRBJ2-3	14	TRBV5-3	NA	TGTGCCAGAAGTAACCTACCGTCCACAGATACGCAGTATTTT	CARSNLPSTDTQYF
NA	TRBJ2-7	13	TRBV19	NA	TGTGCCAGTAGTGCTGGACTTTCCTACGAGCAGTACTTC	CASSAGLSYEQYF
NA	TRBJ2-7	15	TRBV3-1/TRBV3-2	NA	TGTGCCAGCAGCTTTAGCCGAAAGACCTTGGGAGAGCAGTACTTC	CASSFSRKTLGEQYF